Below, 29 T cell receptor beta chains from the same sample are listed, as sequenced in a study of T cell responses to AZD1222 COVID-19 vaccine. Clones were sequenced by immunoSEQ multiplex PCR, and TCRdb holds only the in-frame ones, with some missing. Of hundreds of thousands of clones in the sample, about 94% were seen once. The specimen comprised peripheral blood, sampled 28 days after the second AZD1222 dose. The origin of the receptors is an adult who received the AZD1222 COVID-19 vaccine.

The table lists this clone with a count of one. Here the CDR3 DNA reads TGCGCCAGCAGCTTTACAGCTCCGAACACTGAAGCTTTCTTT. Protein product: CASSFTAPNTEAFF. V is TRBV5-1 and J is TRBJ1-1; D is unclear. Per germline, CDR1 SGHRS and CDR2 YFSETQ. The CDR3 runs to 14 residues. V was cut by 2 bases and J by 1 base, with 9 bases left in between.

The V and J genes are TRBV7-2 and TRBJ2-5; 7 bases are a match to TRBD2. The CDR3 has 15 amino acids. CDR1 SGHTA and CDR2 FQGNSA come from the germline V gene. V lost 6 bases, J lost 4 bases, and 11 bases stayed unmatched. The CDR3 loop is CASRPGGGTPETQYF. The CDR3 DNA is TGTGCCAGCAGACCTGGGGGGGGGACCCCAGAGACCCAGTACTTC.

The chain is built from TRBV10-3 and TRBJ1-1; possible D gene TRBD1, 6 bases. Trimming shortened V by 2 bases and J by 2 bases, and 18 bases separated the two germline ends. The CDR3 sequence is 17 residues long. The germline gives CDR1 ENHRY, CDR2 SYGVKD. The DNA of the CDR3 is TGTGCCATCAGTGAGAAGGGGGGGACCGCGCGCAACACTGAAGCTTTCTTT. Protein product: CAISEKGGTARNTEAFF.

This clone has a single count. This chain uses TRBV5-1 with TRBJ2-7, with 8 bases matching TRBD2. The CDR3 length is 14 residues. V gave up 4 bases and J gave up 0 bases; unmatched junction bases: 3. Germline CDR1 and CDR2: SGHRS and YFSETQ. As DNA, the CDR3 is TGCGCCAGCAGCCCCGGGGGGGCCTCCTACGAGCAGTACTTC. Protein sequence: CASSPGGASYEQYF.

This CDR3 reads CATSDFSAGSYNEQFF. In nucleotides, the CDR3 is TGTGCCACCAGTGATTTTTCGGCGGGATCCTACAATGAGCAGTTCTTC. The J gene is TRBJ2-1, the V gene TRBV24-1; maybe TRBD2 (6 bases). The V and J ends lost 1 base and 1 base respectively, with 10 bases between them. The CDR3 has 16 residues. In germline, CDR1 is KGHDR, CDR2 SFDVKD.

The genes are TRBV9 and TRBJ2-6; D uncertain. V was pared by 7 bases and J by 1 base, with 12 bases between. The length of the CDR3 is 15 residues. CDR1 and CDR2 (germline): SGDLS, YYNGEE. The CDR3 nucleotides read TGTGCCAGCGAAAGAGGAACTTCTGGGGCCAACGTCCTGACTTTC. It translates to CASERGTSGANVLTF.

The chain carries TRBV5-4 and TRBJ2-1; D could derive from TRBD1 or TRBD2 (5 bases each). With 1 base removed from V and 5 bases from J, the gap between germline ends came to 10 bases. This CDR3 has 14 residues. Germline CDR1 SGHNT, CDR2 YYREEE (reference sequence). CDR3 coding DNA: TGTGCCAGCAGCTTGAGTGGGACCCACAATGAGCAGTTCTTC. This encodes CASSLSGTHNEQFF.

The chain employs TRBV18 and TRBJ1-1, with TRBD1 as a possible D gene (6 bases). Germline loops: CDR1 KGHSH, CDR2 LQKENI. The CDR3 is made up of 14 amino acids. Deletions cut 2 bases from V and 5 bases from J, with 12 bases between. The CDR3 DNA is TGTGCCAGCTCACCAAACAGGGCCGGAACTGAAGCTTTCTTT. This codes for CASSPNRAGTEAFF.

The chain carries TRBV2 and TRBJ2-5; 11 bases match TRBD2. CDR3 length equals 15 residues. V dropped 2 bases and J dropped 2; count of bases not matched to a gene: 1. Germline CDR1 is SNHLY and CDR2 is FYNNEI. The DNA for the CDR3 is TGTGCCAGCAGTGAACTAGCGGGGGGACAAGAGACCCAGTACTTC. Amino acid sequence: CASSELAGGQETQYF.

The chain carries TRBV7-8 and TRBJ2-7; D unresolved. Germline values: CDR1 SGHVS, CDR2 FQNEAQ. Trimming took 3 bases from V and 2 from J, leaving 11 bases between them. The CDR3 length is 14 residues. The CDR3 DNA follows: TGTGCCAGCAGCTTTGGGGATTGGGCCTACGAGCAGTACTTC. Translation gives CASSFGDWAYEQYF. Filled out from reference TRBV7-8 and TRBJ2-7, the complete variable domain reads GAGVSQSPRYKVAKRGQDVALRCDPISGHVSLFWYQQALGQGPEFLTYFQNEAQLDKSGLPSDRFFAERPEGSVSTLKIQRTQQEDSAVYLCASSFGDWAYEQYFGPGTRLTVT.

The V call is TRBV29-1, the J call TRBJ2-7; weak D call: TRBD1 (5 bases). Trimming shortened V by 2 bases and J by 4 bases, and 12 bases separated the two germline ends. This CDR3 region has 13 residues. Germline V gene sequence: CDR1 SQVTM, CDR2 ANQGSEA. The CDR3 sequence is CSVEKGNGYEQYF. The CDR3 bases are TGCAGCGTTGAAAAGGGGAATGGGTACGAGCAGTACTTC.

CDR3 nucleotide sequence: TGTGCCAGCAGCACCGGACAGGGGGGTTACAATGAGCAGTTCTTC. Protein: CASSTGQGGYNEQFF. The V gene is TRBV11-1, the J gene TRBJ2-1, with TRBD1 identical over 10 bases. Germline V gene sequence: CDR1 SGHAT, CDR2 FQDESV (reference sequence). V was pared by 5 bases and J by 4 bases, with 5 bases of the junction left unmatched. This CDR3 is 15 amino acids long.

CDR3 residues: CASSLIAGGPADTQYF. In DNA form, the CDR3 reads TGTGCCAGCAGTTTAATAGCGGGGGGGCCGGCAGATACGCAGTATTTT. The chain uses TRBV28 and TRBJ2-3; 11 nucleotides line up with TRBD2. The CDR3 is 16 residues long. V was pared by 2 bases and J by 4 bases, with 5 bases of the junction left unmatched. The germline CDR1 and CDR2 sequences are MDHEN and SYDVKM.

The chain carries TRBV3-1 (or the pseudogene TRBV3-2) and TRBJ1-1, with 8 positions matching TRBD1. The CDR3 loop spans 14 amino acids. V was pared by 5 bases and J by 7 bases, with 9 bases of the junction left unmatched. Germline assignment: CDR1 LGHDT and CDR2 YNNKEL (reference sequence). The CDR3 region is CASSNTGGVGEAFF. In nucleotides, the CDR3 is TGTGCCAGCAGCAATACAGGGGGGGTAGGTGAAGCTTTCTTT.

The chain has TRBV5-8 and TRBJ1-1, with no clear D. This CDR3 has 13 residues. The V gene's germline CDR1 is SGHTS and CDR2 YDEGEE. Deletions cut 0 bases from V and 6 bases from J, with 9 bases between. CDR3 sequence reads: CASSLGRVAEAFF. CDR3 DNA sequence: TGTGCCAGCAGCTTGGGCCGGGTCGCTGAAGCTTTCTTT.

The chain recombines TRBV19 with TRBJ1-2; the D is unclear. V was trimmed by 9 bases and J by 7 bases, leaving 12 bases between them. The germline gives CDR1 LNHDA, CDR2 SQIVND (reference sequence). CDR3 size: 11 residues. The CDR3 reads CASRGGSGYTF. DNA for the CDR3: TGTGCCAGCCGAGGAGGGAGTGGCTACACCTTC.

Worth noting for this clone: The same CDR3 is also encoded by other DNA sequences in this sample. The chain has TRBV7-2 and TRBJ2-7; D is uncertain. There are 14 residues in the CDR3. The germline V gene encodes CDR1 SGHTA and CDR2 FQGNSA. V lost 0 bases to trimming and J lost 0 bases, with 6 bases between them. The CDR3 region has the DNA TGTGCCAGCAGCTTAGCCCGGAGCTCCTACGAGCAGTACTTC. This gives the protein CASSLARSSYEQYF.

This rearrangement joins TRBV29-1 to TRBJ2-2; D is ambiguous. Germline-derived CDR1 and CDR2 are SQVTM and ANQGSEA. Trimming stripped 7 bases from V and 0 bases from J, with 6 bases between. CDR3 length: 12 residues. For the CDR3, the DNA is TGCAGCGGTCAGGCGAACACCGGGGAGCTGTTTTTT. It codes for CSGQANTGELFF.

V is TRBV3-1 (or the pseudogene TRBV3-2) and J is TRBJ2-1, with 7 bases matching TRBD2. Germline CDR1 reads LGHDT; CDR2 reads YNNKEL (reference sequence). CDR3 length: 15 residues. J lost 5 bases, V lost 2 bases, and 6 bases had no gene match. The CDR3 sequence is CASSQLGTSDNEQFF. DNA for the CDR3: TGTGCCAGCAGCCAATTAGGCACTAGCGACAATGAGCAGTTCTTC.

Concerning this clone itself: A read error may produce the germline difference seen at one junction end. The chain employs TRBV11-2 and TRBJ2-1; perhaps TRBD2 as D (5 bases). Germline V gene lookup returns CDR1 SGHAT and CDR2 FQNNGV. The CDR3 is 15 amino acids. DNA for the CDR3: TGTGCCAGCAGGTTAGCGCCTAGCTCCTACAATGAGCAGTTCTTC. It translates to CASRLAPSSYNEQFF. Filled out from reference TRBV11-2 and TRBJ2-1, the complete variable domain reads EAGVAQSPRYKIIEKRQSVAFWCNPISGHATLYWYQQILGQGPKLLIQFQNNGVVDDSQLPKDRFSAERLKGVDSTLKIQPAKLEDSAVYLCASRLAPSSYNEQFFGPGTRLTVL.

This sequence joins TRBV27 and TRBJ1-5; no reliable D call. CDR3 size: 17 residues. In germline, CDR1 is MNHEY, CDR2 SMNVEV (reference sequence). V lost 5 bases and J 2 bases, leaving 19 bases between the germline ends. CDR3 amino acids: CASSRRWHPEGNQPQHF. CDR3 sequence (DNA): TGTGCCAGCAGTCGCCGATGGCATCCTGAGGGCAATCAGCCCCAGCATTTT.

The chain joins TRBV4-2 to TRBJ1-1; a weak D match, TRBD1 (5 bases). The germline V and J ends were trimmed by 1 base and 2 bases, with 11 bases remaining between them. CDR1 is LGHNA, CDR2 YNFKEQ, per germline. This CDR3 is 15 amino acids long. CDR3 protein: CASSQGEGVNTEAFF. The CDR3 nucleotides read TGTGCCAGCAGCCAAGGGGAAGGGGTCAACACTGAAGCTTTCTTT.

Here the CDR3 reads CASSTRGSVWEKLFF. For the CDR3, the DNA is TGTGCCAGCAGTACTCGGGGGAGTGTCTGGGAAAAACTGTTTTTT. The genes are TRBV6-5 and TRBJ1-4, with D perhaps TRBD1 (5 bases). This CDR3 is 15 amino acids long. Trimming stripped 5 bases from V and 8 bases from J, with 18 bases between. The germline V gene has CDR1 MNHEY and CDR2 SVGAGI.

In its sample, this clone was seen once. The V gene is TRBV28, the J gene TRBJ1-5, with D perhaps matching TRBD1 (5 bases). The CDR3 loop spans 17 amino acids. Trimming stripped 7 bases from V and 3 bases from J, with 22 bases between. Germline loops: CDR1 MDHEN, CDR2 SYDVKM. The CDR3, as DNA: TGTGCCAGCACCACTAGGTGGGGCTCCTCGTCCAATCAGCCCCAGCATTTT. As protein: CASTTRWGSSSNQPQHF.

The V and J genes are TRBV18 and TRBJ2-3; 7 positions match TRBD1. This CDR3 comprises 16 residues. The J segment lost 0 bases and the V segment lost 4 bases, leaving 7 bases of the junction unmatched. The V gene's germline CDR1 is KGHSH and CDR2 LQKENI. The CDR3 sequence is CASSLMGDRSTDTQYF. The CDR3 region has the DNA TGTGCCAGCTCACTAATGGGGGACAGAAGCACAGATACGCAGTATTTT. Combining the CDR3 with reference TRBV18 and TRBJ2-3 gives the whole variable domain NAGVMQNPRHLVRRRGQEARLRCSPMKGHSHVYWYRQLPEEGLKFMVYLQKENIIDESGMPKERFSAEFPKEGPSILRIQQVVRGDSAAYFCASSLMGDRSTDTQYFGPGTRLTVL.

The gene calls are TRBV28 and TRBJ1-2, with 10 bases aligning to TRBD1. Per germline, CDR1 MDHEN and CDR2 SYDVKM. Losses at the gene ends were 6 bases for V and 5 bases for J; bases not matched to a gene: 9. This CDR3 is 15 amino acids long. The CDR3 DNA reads TGTGCCAGCAGACCCCGGACAGGGGGTAATTATGGCTACACCTTC. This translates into CASRPRTGGNYGYTF.

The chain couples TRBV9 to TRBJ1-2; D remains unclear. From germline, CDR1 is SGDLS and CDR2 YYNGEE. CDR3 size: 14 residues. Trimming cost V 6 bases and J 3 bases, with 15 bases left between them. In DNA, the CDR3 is TGTGCCAGCACCTTGTCTGGCAGTCACTATGGCTACACCTTC. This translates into CASTLSGSHYGYTF.

The CDR3 here is CASSGQGSGELFF. The CDR3 bases are TGTGCCAGCAGCGGACAGGGGTCCGGGGAGCTGTTTTTT. The V and J genes are TRBV6-5 and TRBJ2-2, with 9 bases that match TRBD1. V gave up 6 bases and J gave up 6 bases; unmatched junction bases: 2. The CDR3 runs 13 residues. Germline CDR1 reads MNHEY; CDR2 reads SVGAGI.

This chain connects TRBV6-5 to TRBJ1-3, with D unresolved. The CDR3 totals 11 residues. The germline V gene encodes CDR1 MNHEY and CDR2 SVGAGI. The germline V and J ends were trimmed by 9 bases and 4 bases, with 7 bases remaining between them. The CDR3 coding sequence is TGTGCCAGTAATACCGGAAACACCATATATTTT. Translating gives CASNTGNTIYF.